The TCR beta chain described here comes from a study of molecular identifiers for immune sequencing clone quantification. This clonotype was seen many times. As yet, its antigen is unknown. TCRdb processed the PCR reads anew with MiXCR; each CDR3 protein has one entry. Of 250,000 to 400,000 distinct CDR3 sequences listed, 20% to 25% are singletons. Study-level findings and limits: In naive cells, clones above 20 RNA copies held under 1% of molecules, whereas in effector cells they held over 99%. Even with 1 million or so naive cells present, spiked Jurkat TCR RNA from one cell was reportedly detectable. Shared barcodes on identical TCR molecules could underestimate the sizes of highly expanded clones.

The CDR3 extends over 14 amino acids. V was clipped by 4 bases and J by 0 bases, with 8 bases between them. Per germline, CDR1 SEHNR and CDR2 FQNEAQ (reference sequence). Sequencing was performed on naive CD8+ T cells from blood, with Jurkat cell RNA spiked in. Subset described: FACS-sorted CD8+CD4-CCR7+CD45RA+ naive T cells. The receptor was derived from a human donor in good health. Some libraries in this study had Jurkat cell RNA spiked in. The rearrangement joins TRBV7-9 to TRBJ2-3, with a tentative D call TRBD2 (5 bases). CDR3 sequence: CASSSDWSTDTQYF. In DNA, the CDR3 is TGTGCCAGCAGCTCGGACTGGAGCACAGATACGCAGTATTTT.